These 29 T cell receptor beta chains came from one sample sequenced in a study of blood T cell repertoires in COVID-19. Measured with immunoSEQ multiplex PCR; TCRdb has only the in-frame clones, and not every one. The sample lists approximately 260,000 clones; 82% were seen once. Sequenced: peripheral blood. These receptors came from an elderly woman with active or convalescent COVID-19.

CDR3 sequence (DNA): TGTGCCAGCAGTTCATGGACAGGGGTCCCCCAAGAGACCCAGTACTTC. This gives the protein CASSSWTGVPQETQYF. This sequence joins TRBV28 and TRBJ2-5, with 9 bases lining up with TRBD1. V dropped 4 bases and J dropped 1; count of bases not matched to a gene: 7. The CDR3 consists of 16 residues. Germline CDR1 and CDR2: MDHEN and SYDVKM.

V and J are TRBV18 and TRBJ1-1; D unresolved. The CDR3 length is 14 residues. V was cut by 1 base and J by 0 bases, with 6 bases left in between. Germline assignment: CDR1 KGHSH and CDR2 LQKENI. CDR3: CASSPLQMNTEAFF. The CDR3 DNA reads TGTGCCAGCTCACCACTTCAGATGAACACTGAAGCTTTCTTT.

This clone appeared a few times. The chain carries TRBV3-1 (or the pseudogene TRBV3-2) and TRBJ1-1; 7 bases agree with TRBD1. CDR3 length: 14 residues. Trimming took 4 bases from V and 4 from J; bases not matched to a gene: 6. From germline, CDR1 is LGHDT and CDR2 YNNKEL (reference sequence). In nucleotides, the CDR3 is TGTGCCAGCAGCCTACGCCGACAGGGCACTGAAGCTTTCTTT. This sequence encodes CASSLRRQGTEAFF.

V gene TRBV12-3 or TRBV12-4 combines with J gene TRBJ1-2; D unresolved. The CDR3 totals 13 residues. Trimming pared 4 bases from V and 4 bases from J, leaving 10 bases between. The CDR3 nucleotides are TGTGCCAGCAGTTGGAGGGTTATCTATGGCTACACCTTC. Translating it yields CASSWRVIYGYTF.

The V and J genes are TRBV5-5 and TRBJ1-2; D is perhaps TRBD1 (6 bases). Trimming removed 1 base from V and 8 bases from J, with 18 bases in between. The CDR3 runs 15 residues. The germline V gene encodes CDR1 SGHKS and CDR2 YYEKEE (reference sequence). The chain's CDR3 is CASSLSAGATWGYTF. The CDR3 coding sequence is TGTGCCAGCAGCTTGAGTGCAGGGGCTACTTGGGGCTACACCTTC.

The chain joins TRBV15 to TRBJ2-7, with 7 bases matching TRBD1. The CDR3 sequence is 12 residues long. Trimming cost V 4 bases and J 4 bases; bases outside gene matches: 1. CDR1 and CDR2 from the germline V gene are LNHNV and YYDKDF (reference sequence). In DNA, the CDR3 is TGTGCCACCAGCAACAGGGGATACGAGCAGTACTTC. Protein product: CATSNRGYEQYF.

The chain couples TRBV11-3 to TRBJ1-1, with D maybe TRBD1 (5 bases). Per the germline V gene, CDR1 is SGHNT and CDR2 is YENEEA. The CDR3 covers 14 residues. Trimming stripped 5 bases from V and 1 base from J, with 11 bases between. The CDR3 here is CASSHRGQNTEAFF. The CDR3 DNA reads as TGTGCCAGCAGCCACCGAGGACAGAACACTGAAGCTTTCTTT. Full variable domain (rest looked up from reference TRBV11-3 and TRBJ1-1): EAGVVQSPRYKIIEKKQPVAFWCNPISGHNTLYWYLQNLGQGPELLIRYENEEAVDDSQLPKDRFSAERLKGVDSTLKIQPAELGDSAVYLCASSHRGQNTEAFFGQGTRLTVV.

The DNA for the CDR3 is TGTGCCAGCAGCAGGGCTAGCGGGAGGGCCGCAGATACGCAGTATTTT. Translated: CASSRASGRAADTQYF. The V and J genes are TRBV11-2 and TRBJ2-3; 12 bases are shared with TRBD2. In germline, CDR1 is SGHAT, CDR2 FQNNGV. This CDR3 has 16 amino acids. V lost 5 bases and J lost 4; bases outside the gene matches: 7.

The chain combines TRBV7-9 with TRBJ2-4; possibly TRBD2 for D (5 bases). The CDR3 runs to 15 residues. The germline gives CDR1 SEHNR, CDR2 FQNEAQ (reference sequence). Trimming took off 5 bases at V and 3 bases at J, with 14 bases between the two ends. The CDR3 DNA reads TGTGCCAGCAGCATCCCGACGGGGAGCAAAAACATTCAGTACTTC. It specifies CASSIPTGSKNIQYF.

The rearrangement links TRBV18 to TRBJ1-2; TRBD1 matches 8 bases. The V gene's germline CDR1 is KGHSH and CDR2 LQKENI. V dropped 2 bases and J dropped 6; count of bases not matched to a gene: 8. The CDR3 has 15 amino acids. The CDR3 region is CASSPIGTGLDGYTF. The CDR3 DNA is TGTGCCAGCTCACCAATAGGGACAGGTCTTGATGGCTACACCTTC.

The V and J genes are TRBV2 and TRBJ1-5, with 9 bases identical to TRBD1. Per the germline V gene, CDR1 is SNHLY and CDR2 is FYNNEI. The CDR3 extends over 13 amino acids. Trimming took 9 bases from V and 4 from J; bases not matched to a gene: 4. In DNA form, the CDR3 reads TGTGCCAGTGACAGGGGGGGGAATCAGCCCCAGCATTTT. Protein: CASDRGGNQPQHF.

This clone was picked up a small number of times. V is TRBV27 and J is TRBJ1-1; D unresolved. V shed 5 bases and J shed 5 bases, with 18 bases lying between them. Looked up from germline, CDR1 is MNHEY and CDR2 is SMNVEV (reference sequence). This CDR3 comprises 15 residues. The CDR3, as DNA: TGTGCCAGCAGTCCTGGCGTACTAGTACTGACTGAAGCTTTCTTT. Translating it yields CASSPGVLVLTEAFF.

The chain uses TRBV18 and TRBJ2-2; tentatively, D is TRBD1 (6 bases). Trimming stripped 3 bases from V and 7 bases from J, with 18 bases between. The CDR3 consists of 16 residues. CDR1 is KGHSH, CDR2 LQKENI, per germline. CDR3 loop: CASSPRQAATSGELFF. Written as DNA, the CDR3 is TGTGCCAGCTCACCGCGACAGGCAGCGACCAGCGGGGAGCTGTTTTTT.

The chain couples TRBV2 to TRBJ1-1; 11 bases match TRBD1. The CDR3 loop spans 15 amino acids. J was trimmed by 4 bases and V by 3 bases; bases with no gene match: 4. Germline V gives CDR1 SNHLY, CDR2 FYNNEI. CDR3 DNA sequence: TGTGCCAGCAGTGAGCTGGGACAGGGGGTCACTGAAGCTTTCTTT. Amino acids: CASSELGQGVTEAFF.

This chain connects TRBV19 to TRBJ2-1; no clear D. V lost 5 bases, J lost 12 bases, and 11 bases lay in between. This CDR3 has 11 amino acids. Germline V gene sequence: CDR1 LNHDA, CDR2 SQIVND (reference sequence). DNA for the CDR3: TGTGCCAGTAGTTTTACAAACCGGCAGTTCTTC. Residues: CASSFTNRQFF.

This clone was counted a single time. The chain is built from TRBV19 and TRBJ1-2; 9 bases align to TRBD1. CDR3 length: 15 amino acids. Germline CDR1 reads LNHDA; CDR2 reads SQIVND (reference sequence). V lost 8 bases and J lost 4; bases outside the gene matches: 11. The CDR3, as DNA: TGTGCCAGTGCCCCGGGACAGGGAATGCGCTATGGCTACACCTTC. Translation: CASAPGQGMRYGYTF.

This clone was observed once. The chain couples TRBV9 to TRBJ2-3, with TRBD2 matching over 7 bases. The germline V gene has CDR1 SGDLS and CDR2 YYNGEE. V lost 4 bases and J lost 1; bases outside the gene matches: 9. The CDR3 consists of 16 residues. CDR3 amino acids: CASSPLGAGGTDTQYF. DNA for the CDR3: TGTGCCAGCAGCCCCCTGGGTGCGGGGGGCACAGATACGCAGTATTTT.

The chain couples TRBV24-1 to TRBJ1-6, with D hard to call. The germline gives CDR1 KGHDR, CDR2 SFDVKD. CDR3 size: 13 residues. V gave up 4 bases and J gave up 10 bases, with 10 bases separating them. CDR3 amino acids: CATSDSDISPLHF. CDR3 nucleotide sequence: TGTGCCACCAGTGACTCAGACATATCACCCCTCCACTTT.

V usage is TRBV10-3 and J usage is TRBJ1-3; D call uncertain. The CDR3 contains 12 residues. Germline V gives CDR1 ENHRY, CDR2 SYGVKD. V lost 11 bases to trimming and J lost 0 bases, with 8 bases between them. In DNA form, the CDR3 reads TGTGCCGTCGTTTCCTCTGGAAACACCATATATTTT. Translation: CAVVSSGNTIYF.

This chain uses TRBV7-7 with TRBJ2-1; 7 positions match TRBD2. V lost 5 bases, J lost 4 bases, and 8 bases stayed unmatched. This CDR3 has 15 residues. CDR1 and CDR2 (germline): SSHAT, FNYEAQ (reference sequence). CDR3 in amino acids: CASSPQAGFYNEQFF. Written as DNA, the CDR3 is TGTGCCAGCAGCCCCCAAGCGGGGTTTTACAATGAGCAGTTCTTC.

The V and J genes are TRBV19 and TRBJ1-5; the match to TRBD1 covers 9 bases. V lost 4 bases to trimming and J lost 4 bases; unmatched junction nucleotides: 5. There are 15 residues in the CDR3. From germline, CDR1 is LNHDA and CDR2 SQIVND (reference sequence). The CDR3 protein is CASSKTGGKNQPQHF. The DNA of the CDR3 is TGTGCCAGTAGTAAGACAGGGGGTAAGAATCAGCCCCAGCATTTT.

CDR3 in DNA: TGTGCCATCAGTACACAGGGCTCGGTTAATTCACCCCTCCACTTT. This sequence encodes CAISTQGSVNSPLHF. The rearrangement uses TRBV10-3 and TRBJ1-6, with D perhaps TRBD1 (6 bases). Germline V gives CDR1 ENHRY, CDR2 SYGVKD. V was pared by 5 bases and J by 6 bases, with 14 bases between. The CDR3 is 15 residues long.

The chain combines TRBV28 with TRBJ2-1; D remains unclear. V was pared by 2 bases and J by 1 base, with 9 bases between. In germline, CDR1 is MDHEN, CDR2 SYDVKM. This CDR3 is built from 15 residues. The CDR3 DNA is TGTGCCAGCAGTTTACTGGTAGCTTCCTACAATGAGCAGTTCTTC. This gives the protein CASSLLVASYNEQFF.

The rearrangement uses TRBV5-8 and TRBJ2-2, with TRBD2 matching 7 bases. The germline gives CDR1 SGHTS, CDR2 YDEGEE. The CDR3 extends over 15 amino acids. J gave up 0 bases and V 4 bases, and 3 bases lay outside the gene matches. The CDR3, as DNA: TGTGCCAGCAGCCGGAGCGGGGCGAACACCGGGGAGCTGTTTTTT. Translation gives CASSRSGANTGELFF.

This chain links TRBV19 with TRBJ1-5; D gene ambiguous. The V gene lost 1 base and the J gene lost 5 bases, with 15 bases spanning the gap. Germline V lookup: CDR1 LNHDA, CDR2 SQIVND (reference sequence). The CDR3 extends over 16 amino acids. The DNA of the CDR3 is TGTGCCAGTAGTATAGTGAGAGGAATAGAGTATCAGCCCCAGCATTTT. This codes for CASSIVRGIEYQPQHF.

V and J are TRBV28 and TRBJ2-3; weak D call: TRBD2 (6 bases). The CDR3 has 16 residues. Trimming pared 4 bases from V and 5 bases from J, leaving 19 bases between. Per germline, CDR1 MDHEN and CDR2 SYDVKM. The CDR3 region is CASSSPRGRRRDTQYF. CDR3 sequence (DNA): TGTGCCAGCAGTTCCCCCCGGGGGAGGCGAAGAGATACGCAGTATTTT.

This clone has a handful of counts. The chain employs TRBV27 and TRBJ1-2; a weak D match, TRBD1 (6 bases). The CDR3 sequence is 13 residues long. Deletions cut 5 bases from V and 4 bases from J, with 11 bases between. Germline assignment: CDR1 MNHEY and CDR2 SMNVEV (reference sequence). The CDR3: CASSASGAYGYTF. In DNA form, the CDR3 reads TGTGCCAGCAGTGCCTCAGGGGCCTATGGCTACACCTTC.

This clone was seen more than once but under ten times. The gene calls are TRBV7-9 and TRBJ2-2; D ambiguous. Germline values: CDR1 SEHNR, CDR2 FQNEAQ (reference sequence). This CDR3 is built from 13 residues. With 2 bases removed from V and 7 bases from J, the gap between germline ends came to 8 bases. CDR3 protein: CASSLSSVGELFF. In DNA, the CDR3 is TGTGCCAGCAGCTTAAGTTCGGTCGGGGAGCTGTTTTTT.

About this clone itself: One junction end does not reproduce the germline sequence, and a read error may be involved. The same CDR3 can be traced to other DNA sequences in this sample. The chain is built from TRBV28 and TRBJ2-3; 15 bases map to TRBD2. This CDR3 is 18 amino acids long. Germline values: CDR1 MDHEN, CDR2 SYDVKM. CDR3 residues: CASRNPGLAGGHTDTQYF. The CDR3 DNA reads as TGCGCCAGCAGAAATCCGGGACTAGCGGGGGGCCACACAGATACGCAGTATTTT.